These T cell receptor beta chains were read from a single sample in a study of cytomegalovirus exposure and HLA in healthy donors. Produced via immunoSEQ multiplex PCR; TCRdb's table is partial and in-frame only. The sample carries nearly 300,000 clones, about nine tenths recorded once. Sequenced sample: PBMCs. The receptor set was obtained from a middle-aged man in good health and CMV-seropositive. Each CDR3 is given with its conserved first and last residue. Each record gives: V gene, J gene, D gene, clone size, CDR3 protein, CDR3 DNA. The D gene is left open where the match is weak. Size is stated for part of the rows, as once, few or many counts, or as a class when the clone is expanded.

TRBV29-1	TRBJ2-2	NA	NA	CSAPLNTGELFF	TGCAGCGCACCTCTAAACACCGGGGAGCTGTTTTTT
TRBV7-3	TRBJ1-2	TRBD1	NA	CASSPGQGSGYTF	TGTGCCAGCAGCCCTGGACAGGGGAGTGGCTACACCTTC
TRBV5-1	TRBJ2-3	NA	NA	CASSLLARGTDTQYF	TGCGCCAGCAGCTTGTTGGCCAGGGGAACAGATACGCAGTATTTT
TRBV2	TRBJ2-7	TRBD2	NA	CASSETAGSEQYF	TGTGCCAGCAGTGAAACAGCGGGGTCCGAGCAGTACTTC
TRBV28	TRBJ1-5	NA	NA	CASSLLGADQPQHF	TGTGCCAGCAGTTTATTGGGGGCGGATCAGCCCCAGCATTTT
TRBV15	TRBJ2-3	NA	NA	CATSRGHQGGDTQYF	TGTGCCACCAGCAGAGGACACCAGGGGGGAGATACGCAGTATTTT
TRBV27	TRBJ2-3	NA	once	CASRSVGTQYF	TGTGCCAGCAGGTCGGTCGGTACGCAGTATTTT
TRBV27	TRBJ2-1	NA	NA	CASSASGRVTSYNEQFF	TGTGCCAGCAGTGCATCCGGGAGAGTAACGTCCTACAATGAGCAGTTCTTC
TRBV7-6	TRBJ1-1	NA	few	CASSLQGGTEAFF	TGTGCCAGCAGCTTACAGGGAGGTACTGAAGCTTTCTTT
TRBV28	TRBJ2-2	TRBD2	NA	CASSLPLAGGNTGELFF	TGTGCCAGCAGTCTCCCACTAGCGGGAGGGAACACCGGGGAGCTGTTTTTT
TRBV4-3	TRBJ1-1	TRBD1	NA	CASSQVQDRGPNTEAFF	TGCGCCAGCAGCCAAGTGCAGGACAGGGGCCCGAACACTGAAGCTTTCTTT
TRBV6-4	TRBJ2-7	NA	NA	CASSDSPLNEQYF	TGTGCCAGCAGTGACTCCCCACTGAACGAGCAGTACTTC
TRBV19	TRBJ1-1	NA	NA	CASSGSGVSLEAFF	TGTGCCAGTAGTGGGAGCGGGGTCTCCTTGGAAGCTTTCTTT
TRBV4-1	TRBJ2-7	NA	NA	CASSRVEHTYEQYF	TGCGCCAGCAGCCGAGTCGAGCATACCTACGAGCAGTACTTC
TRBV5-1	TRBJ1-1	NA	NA	CASSLGTGWRLNTEAFF	TGCGCCAGCAGCTTGGGCACAGGGTGGAGGTTGAACACTGAAGCTTTCTTT
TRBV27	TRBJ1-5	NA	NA	CASSLGAYSNQPQHF	TGTGCCAGCAGTTTGGGGGCTTATAGCAATCAGCCCCAGCATTTT
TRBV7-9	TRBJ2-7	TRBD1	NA	CASSSSEDRSPYEQYF	TGTGCCAGCAGCTCTTCGGAGGACAGGAGCCCCTACGAGCAGTACTTC
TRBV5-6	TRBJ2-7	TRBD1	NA	CASSLVPGQGVREQYF	TGTGCCAGCAGCTTGGTACCGGGACAGGGGGTTCGCGAGCAGTACTTC
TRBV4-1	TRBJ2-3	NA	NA	CASSQGSRGTDTQYF	TGCGCCAGCAGCCAAGGATCCCGGGGCACAGATACGCAGTATTTT
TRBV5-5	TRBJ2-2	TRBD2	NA	CASSLLAGANTGELFF	TGTGCCAGCAGCCTTTTAGCGGGAGCGAACACCGGGGAGCTGTTTTTT
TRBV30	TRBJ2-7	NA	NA	CAWNGDRGSEQYF	TGTGCCTGGAACGGCGATCGGGGTAGCGAGCAGTACTTC
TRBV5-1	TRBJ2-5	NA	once	CASSFRFQETQYF	TGCGCCAGCAGCTTCAGGTTTCAAGAGACCCAGTACTTC
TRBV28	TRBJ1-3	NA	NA	CASRDWDIVSGNTIYF	TGTGCCAGCAGAGATTGGGACATAGTCTCTGGAAACACCATATATTTT